Below, one T cell receptor beta chain is given with its context. This entry belongs to a study of blood T cell repertoires in COVID-19. Study summary: The analysed material was cDNA or gDNA that came from T cells, B-cell-depleted T cells, or PBMCs.

Trimming removed 5 bases from V and 7 bases from J, with 12 bases in between. In germline, CDR1 is MDHEN, CDR2 SYDVKM. The CDR3 length is 13 residues. Original handling: The assay estimated nucleated cells by amplifying reference gene primers. The assay was immunoSEQ multiplex PCR, and TCRdb's table has in-frame clones only and misses some. The D gene and trimming were derived from the DNA, and the V and J assignments and clone size from that table. The sample has 130,000 to 150,000 clones, approximately 86% seen once; the top ten hold roughly 2.9%. The chain employs TRBV28 and TRBJ1-5; D possibly corresponds to TRBD1 (6 bases). Sequencing was performed on peripheral blood. The TCR sequence derives from a woman in her thirties or forties with active or convalescent COVID-19. CDR3 in amino acids: CASSIGGGQPQHF. The CDR3 DNA reads TGTGCCAGCAGTATTGGGGGGGGCCAGCCCCAGCATTTT.